The 5 T cell receptor beta chains presented below share a single source sample, sequenced in a study of blood T cell repertoires in COVID-19. Libraries were prepared by immunoSEQ multiplex PCR; TCRdb keeps only in-frame clonotypes and omits some of them. Of a few hundred thousand clones listed, around 91% are singletons. Specimen: PBMCs or T cells enriched from blood (not recorded which). The receptors shown here come from a woman under 30 who had recovered from COVID-19.

The chain uses TRBV2 and TRBJ2-5; 9 positions match TRBD2. The V gene end was trimmed by 5 bases and the J gene end by 2 bases; junction bases not matched to a gene: 6. In germline, CDR1 is SNHLY, CDR2 FYNNEI. The CDR3 has 15 residues. The CDR3 nucleotides are TGTGCCAGCAGTATCGAGCGGGGGGATCAAGAGACCCAGTACTTC. This translates into CASSIERGDQETQYF.

This clone was picked up one time. The rearrangement joins TRBV19 to TRBJ2-4; D unresolved. Trimming stripped 0 bases from V and 2 bases from J, with 17 bases between. The V gene's germline CDR1 is LNHDA and CDR2 SQIVND (reference sequence). The CDR3 contains 18 residues. CDR3 in DNA: TGTGCCAGTAGTATAGAGGGTCCGGGTACAATCTCCAAAAACATTCAGTACTTC. It is translated as CASSIEGPGTISKNIQYF.

This chain links TRBV19 with TRBJ1-6; TRBD1 matches 8 bases. CDR3 length: 16 residues. Germline V gene sequence: CDR1 LNHDA, CDR2 SQIVND (reference sequence). Trimming removed 2 bases from V and 7 bases from J; junction bases left unmatched: 7. CDR3 sequence reads: CASSIITTGANSPLHF. The CDR3, as DNA: TGTGCCAGTAGTATAATAACGACAGGGGCCAATTCACCCCTCCACTTT.

The rearrangement uses TRBV27 and TRBJ1-2, with 7 bases fitting TRBD1. The CDR3 length is 13 residues. The J segment lost 8 bases and the V segment lost 4 bases, leaving 7 bases of the junction unmatched. CDR1 is MNHEY, CDR2 SMNVEV, per germline (reference sequence). CDR3 bases: TGTGCCAGCAGTTCAGGGGGAAGGAGCGGCTACACCTTC. It yields the protein CASSSGGRSGYTF.

This sequence joins TRBV28 and TRBJ2-7; TRBD1 matches at 8 bases. Trimming took 4 bases from V and 3 from J; bases not matched to a gene: 5. CDR3 length: 14 residues. Germline assignment: CDR1 MDHEN and CDR2 SYDVKM. The CDR3 DNA reads TGTGCCAGCAGTTCCGGGACAGGCTACTACGAGCAGTACTTC. Translating gives CASSSGTGYYEQYF.